Below are 19 T cell receptor beta chains sequenced from a single sample in a study of blood T cells in healthy people across ages. PCR was performed a second time for roughly 7 to 11 cycles using a sample-barcoded 5' primer and a J-beta primer mix. TCRdb processed the 5' RACE reads anew with MiXCR; each CDR3 protein has one entry. The table lists some 710,000 distinct CDR3 sequences, around 50% of them singletons, with 15% to 20% in the top ten. The sample comprised blood. The receptor source for this set is a man older than 75 in good health.

V and J are TRBV5-1 and TRBJ2-3; the D is unclear. The germline gives CDR1 SGHRS, CDR2 YFSETQ. V was cut by 3 bases and J by 0 bases, with 8 bases left in between. This CDR3 has 14 amino acids. The CDR3 protein is CASSSLLSTDTQYF. Written as DNA, the CDR3 is TGCGCCAGCAGCTCCCTGTTAAGCACAGATACGCAGTATTTT.

The sample holds a few counts of this clonotype. This sequence joins TRBV20-1 and TRBJ2-1; 16 bases map to TRBD2. CDR1 and CDR2 from the germline V gene are DFQATT and SNEGSKA (reference sequence). V lost 0 bases to trimming and J lost 7 bases; unmatched junction nucleotides: 9. The CDR3 length is 18 residues. The DNA of the CDR3 is TGCAGTGCTAGAGAATTTTCCGGGACTAGCGGGGGGGGAAATGAGCAGTTCTTC. This sequence encodes CSAREFSGTSGGGNEQFF.

This chain uses TRBV2 with TRBJ2-4, with TRBD1 matching 7 bases. CDR1 is SNHLY, CDR2 FYNNEI, per germline. V was pared by 5 bases and J by 7 bases, with 2 bases of the junction left unmatched. The CDR3 consists of 12 residues. This CDR3 is CASSMDRNIQYF. In DNA form, the CDR3 reads TGTGCCAGCAGTATGGACAGGAACATTCAGTACTTC.

Note on this clonotype: Relative to the germline gene, one junction end is altered; a read error may explain this. The rearrangement uses TRBV4-2 and TRBJ2-5; D is ambiguous. Germline lookup yields CDR1 LGHNA and CDR2 YNFKEQ. This CDR3 is built from 14 residues. The CDR3 bases are TGTGCCAGCAGCCAAGCAGGTAGTCAAGAGGCCCAGTACTTC. It translates to CASSQAGSQEAQYF.

The sample holds a few counts of this clonotype. The chain couples TRBV7-9 to TRBJ2-7, with 7 bases that match TRBD2. CDR1 and CDR2 from the germline V gene are SEHNR and FQNEAQ (reference sequence). V lost 5 bases to trimming and J lost 0 bases; unmatched junction nucleotides: 10. This CDR3 region has 16 residues. The CDR3 DNA follows: TGTGCCAGCAGCGCAGGGAGGGGTTTTAGCTCCTACGAGCAGTACTTC. Translating gives CASSAGRGFSSYEQYF.

This clonotype was observed a single time. The CDR3 DNA sequence: TGTGCCAGCAGCCAAGAGGGGGAGTTAGATACGCAGTATTTT. It is translated as CASSQEGELDTQYF. This chain links TRBV4-2 with TRBJ2-3, with D perhaps TRBD1 or TRBD2 (5 bases each). This CDR3 has 14 amino acids. Trimming pared 0 bases from V and 5 bases from J, leaving 9 bases between. Germline lookup yields CDR1 LGHNA and CDR2 YNFKEQ.

This clonotype was detected a few times. The CDR3 sequence is CASSPGPRSDTQYF. In nucleotides, the CDR3 is TGTGCCAGCAGCCCCGGGCCCCGATCAGATACGCAGTATTTT. The J gene is TRBJ2-3, the V gene TRBV7-2, with D hard to call. This CDR3 contains 14 residues. V was pared by 5 bases and J by 4 bases, with 13 bases between. Germline CDR1 SGHTA, CDR2 FQGNSA.

V is TRBV20-1 and J is TRBJ2-1, with 11 bases aligning to TRBD2. There are 18 residues in the CDR3. From germline, CDR1 is DFQATT and CDR2 SNEGSKA (reference sequence). V dropped 3 bases and J dropped 6; count of bases not matched to a gene: 16. The chain's CDR3 is CSASNPPSGRLALNEQFF. The CDR3 DNA sequence: TGCAGTGCTAGCAATCCCCCTAGCGGGAGGTTGGCTCTCAATGAGCAGTTCTTC.

This clonotype has a count of ten or more. The chain links TRBV29-1 to TRBJ2-7, with D perhaps TRBD1 (5 bases). The length of the CDR3 is 13 residues. Germline CDR1 is SQVTM and CDR2 is ANQGSEA. Trimming pared 6 bases from V and 3 bases from J, leaving 15 bases between. The DNA for the CDR3 is TGCAGCGTATCAACGACAGCCTACTACGAGCAGTACTTC. Protein: CSVSTTAYYEQYF.

V is TRBV7-2 and J is TRBJ1-2; D gene unclear. Germline-derived CDR1 and CDR2 are SGHTA and FQGNSA. This CDR3 region has 12 residues. V lost 5 bases and J 13 bases, leaving 17 bases between the germline ends. DNA of the CDR3: TGTGCCAGCAGCGAACTGGCTGAGGACTGCACCTTC. Its protein product is CASSELAEDCTF. The full variable domain, with the rest looked up from reference TRBV7-2 and TRBJ1-2, is GAGVSQSPSNKVTEKGKDVELRCDPISGHTALYWYRQSLGQGLEFLIYFQGNSAPDKSGLPSDRFSAERTGGSVSTLTIQRTQQEDSAVYLCASSELAEDCTFGSGTRLTVV.

The chain links TRBV15 to TRBJ1-1; 10 bases fit TRBD1. Trimming removed 3 bases from V and 3 bases from J; junction bases left unmatched: 4. The germline V gene has CDR1 LNHNV and CDR2 YYDKDF (reference sequence). The CDR3 is 15 amino acids. The CDR3 DNA reads as TGTGCCACCAGCAGGACAGGGGGCGCAGACACTGAAGCTTTCTTT. Its translation is CATSRTGGADTEAFF.

There are a few counts of this clonotype. The junction and the germline gene differ at one end; a read error may be behind it. The V and J genes are TRBV18 and TRBJ2-5; D perhaps matches TRBD2 (6 bases). The germline V gene has CDR1 KGHSH and CDR2 LQKENI. The CDR3 runs 14 residues. CDR3: CASSPQTSEETQYF. CDR3 nucleotide sequence: TGTGCCAGCTCGCCACAGACTAGTGAAGAGACCCAGTACTTC.

The chain carries TRBV6-2 or TRBV6-3 and TRBJ2-2; TRBD2 agrees at 8 bases. This CDR3 is 13 amino acids long. Losses at the gene ends were 7 bases for V and 7 bases for J; bases not matched to a gene: 5. Germline lookup yields CDR1 MNHEY and CDR2 SVGEGT. CDR3 DNA sequence: TGTGCCAGCAACCCTACTAGCGGCGGGGAGCTGTTTTTT. It yields the protein CASNPTSGGELFF.

The rearrangement links TRBV7-8 to TRBJ2-3, with 7 positions matching TRBD1. Germline CDR1 SGHVS, CDR2 FQNEAQ. The CDR3 covers 15 residues. Losses at the gene ends were 1 base for V and 1 base for J; bases not matched to a gene: 2. The CDR3 loop reads CASSLEQGGTDTQYF. CDR3 in DNA: TGTGCCAGCAGCTTAGAGCAGGGGGGCACAGATACGCAGTATTTT. The whole variable domain, remainder taken from reference TRBV7-8 and TRBJ2-3, is GAGVSQSPRYKVAKRGQDVALRCDPISGHVSLFWYQQALGQGPEFLTYFQNEAQLDKSGLPSDRFFAERPEGSVSTLKIQRTQQEDSAVYLCASSLEQGGTDTQYFGPGTRLTVL.

This clonotype was seen more than once but under ten times. The chain carries TRBV29-1 and TRBJ1-4, with 8 bases aligning to TRBD1. The CDR3 is 14 residues long. CDR1 is SQVTM and CDR2 is ANQGSEA in the germline V gene. The junction had 13 bases not matched to a gene; V was cut back by 6 bases and J by 10 bases. CDR3 sequence reads: CSVDTTGDSGKLFF. The DNA for the CDR3 is TGCAGCGTGGATACGACAGGGGATTCAGGAAAACTGTTTTTT.

The chain uses TRBV25-1 and TRBJ2-5; D uncertain. Trimming stripped 10 bases from V and 3 bases from J, with 12 bases between. The CDR3 consists of 12 residues. Germline V CDR1 and CDR2: MGHDK, SYGVNS. CDR3 sequence: CATSRTEETQYF. CDR3 in DNA: TGTGCCACCTCCCGGACGGAAGAGACCCAGTACTTC.

This clonotype appeared a few times. The chain links TRBV25-1 to TRBJ1-4, with 9 bases lining up with TRBD1. Germline V gives CDR1 MGHDK, CDR2 SYGVNS. Unmatched junction bases numbered 8, after V lost 4 bases and J lost 8 bases. The CDR3 length is 15 residues. CDR3 region: CASSAKQGAGEKLFF. The CDR3 DNA reads as TGTGCCAGCAGTGCTAAACAGGGGGCAGGAGAAAAACTGTTTTTT.

This clonotype has a handful of counts. The gene calls are TRBV27 and TRBJ1-1, with TRBD1 as a possible D gene (5 bases). Germline CDR1 and CDR2: MNHEY and SMNVEV (reference sequence). The CDR3 is 15 residues long. The V gene lost 0 bases and the J gene lost 4 bases, with 12 bases spanning the gap. CDR3: CASSLSAGRGTEAFF. CDR3 in DNA: TGTGCCAGCAGTTTATCGGCAGGGCGTGGCACTGAAGCTTTCTTT.

The chain combines TRBV29-1 with TRBJ2-1; D is perhaps TRBD2 (6 bases). V was trimmed by 3 bases and J by 6 bases, leaving 9 bases between them. The CDR3 extends over 12 amino acids. Germline loops: CDR1 SQVTM, CDR2 ANQGSEA. The CDR3 nucleotides are TGCAGCGTTGAGGCTAGCGTCAATGAGCAGTTCTTC. It translates to CSVEASVNEQFF.